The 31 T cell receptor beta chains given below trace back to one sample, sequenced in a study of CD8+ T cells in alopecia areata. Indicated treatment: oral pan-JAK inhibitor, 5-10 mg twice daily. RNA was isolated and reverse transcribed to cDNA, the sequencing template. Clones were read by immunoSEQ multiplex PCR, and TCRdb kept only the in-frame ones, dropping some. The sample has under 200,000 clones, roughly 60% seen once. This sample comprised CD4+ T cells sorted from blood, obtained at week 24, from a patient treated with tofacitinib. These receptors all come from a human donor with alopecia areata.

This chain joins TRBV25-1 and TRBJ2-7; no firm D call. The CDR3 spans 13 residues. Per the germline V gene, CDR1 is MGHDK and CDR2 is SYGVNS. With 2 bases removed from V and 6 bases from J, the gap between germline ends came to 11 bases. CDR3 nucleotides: TGTGCCAGCAGTGAACGGACGCTGTCCGAGCAGTACTTC. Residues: CASSERTLSEQYF.

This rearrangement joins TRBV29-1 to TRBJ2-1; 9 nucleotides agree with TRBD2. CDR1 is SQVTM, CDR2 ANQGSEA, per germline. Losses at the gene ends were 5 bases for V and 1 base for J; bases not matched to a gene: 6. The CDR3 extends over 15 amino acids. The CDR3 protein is CSVKQRGESYNEQFF. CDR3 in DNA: TGCAGCGTTAAACAGCGGGGGGAATCCTACAATGAGCAGTTCTTC.

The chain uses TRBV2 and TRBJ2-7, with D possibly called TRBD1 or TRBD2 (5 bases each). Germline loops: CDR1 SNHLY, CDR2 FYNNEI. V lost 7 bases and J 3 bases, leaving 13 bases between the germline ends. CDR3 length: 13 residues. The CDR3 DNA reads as TGTGCCAGCAATCCGGGACGGGACTACGAGCAGTACTTC. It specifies CASNPGRDYEQYF.

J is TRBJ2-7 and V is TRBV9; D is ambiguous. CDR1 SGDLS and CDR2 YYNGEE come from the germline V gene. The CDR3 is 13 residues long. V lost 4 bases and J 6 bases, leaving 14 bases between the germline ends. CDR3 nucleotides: TGTGCCAGCAGCATCGGGTCGTCGGTCGAGCAGTACTTC. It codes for CASSIGSSVEQYF.

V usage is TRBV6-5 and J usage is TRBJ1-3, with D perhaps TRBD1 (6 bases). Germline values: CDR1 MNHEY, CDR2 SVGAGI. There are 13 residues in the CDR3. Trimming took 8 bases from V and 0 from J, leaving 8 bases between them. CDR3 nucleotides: TGTGCCAGCTCGGGGGCCTCTGGAAACACCATATATTTT. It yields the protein CASSGASGNTIYF.

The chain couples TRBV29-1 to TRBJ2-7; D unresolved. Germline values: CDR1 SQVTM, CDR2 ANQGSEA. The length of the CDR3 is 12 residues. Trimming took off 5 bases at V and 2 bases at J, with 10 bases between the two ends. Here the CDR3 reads CSVLGGTYEQYF. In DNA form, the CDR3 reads TGCAGCGTTCTTGGCGGAACCTACGAGCAGTACTTC.

Written as DNA, the CDR3 is TGTGCCAGCAGTGAATCCGGCGGGGGCTTCAGTGAAAAACTGTTTTTT. Residues: CASSESGGGFSEKLFF. The chain combines TRBV25-1 with TRBJ1-4, with D tentatively TRBD1 (6 bases). Trimming removed 1 base from V and 7 bases from J, with 16 bases in between. The germline V gene encodes CDR1 MGHDK and CDR2 SYGVNS. CDR3 length: 16 residues.

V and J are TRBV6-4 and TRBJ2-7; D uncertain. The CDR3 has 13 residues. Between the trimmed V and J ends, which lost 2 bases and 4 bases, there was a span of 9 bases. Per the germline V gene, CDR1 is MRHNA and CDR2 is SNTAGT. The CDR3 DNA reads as TGTGCCAGCAGTGACAGGGAAGGATACGAGCAGTACTTC. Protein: CASSDREGYEQYF.

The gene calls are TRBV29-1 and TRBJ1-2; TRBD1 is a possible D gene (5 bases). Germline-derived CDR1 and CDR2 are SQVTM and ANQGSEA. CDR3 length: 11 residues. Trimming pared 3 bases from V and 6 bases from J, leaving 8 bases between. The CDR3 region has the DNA TGCAGCGTTGAGGGGCTTGATGGCTACACCTTC. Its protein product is CSVEGLDGYTF.

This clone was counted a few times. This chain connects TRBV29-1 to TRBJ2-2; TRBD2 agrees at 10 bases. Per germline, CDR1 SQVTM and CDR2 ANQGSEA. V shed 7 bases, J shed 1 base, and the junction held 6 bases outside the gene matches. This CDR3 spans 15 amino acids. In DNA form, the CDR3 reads TGCAGCGGAGTTAGGACTAGCGGGAACACCGGGGAGCTGTTTTTT. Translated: CSGVRTSGNTGELFF.

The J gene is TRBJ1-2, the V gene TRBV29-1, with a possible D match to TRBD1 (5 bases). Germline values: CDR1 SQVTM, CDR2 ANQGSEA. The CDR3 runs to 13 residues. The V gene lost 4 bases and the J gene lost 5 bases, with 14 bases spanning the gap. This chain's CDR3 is CSVGFPSGYGYTF. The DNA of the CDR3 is TGCAGCGTTGGATTTCCCTCAGGGTATGGCTACACCTTC.

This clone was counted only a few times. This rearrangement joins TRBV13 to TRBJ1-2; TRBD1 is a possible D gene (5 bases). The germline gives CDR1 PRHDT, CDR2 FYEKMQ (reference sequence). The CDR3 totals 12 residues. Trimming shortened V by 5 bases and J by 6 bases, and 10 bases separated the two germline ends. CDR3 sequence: CASSRTPNGYTF. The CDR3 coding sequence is TGTGCCAGCAGCCGGACACCTAATGGCTACACCTTC.

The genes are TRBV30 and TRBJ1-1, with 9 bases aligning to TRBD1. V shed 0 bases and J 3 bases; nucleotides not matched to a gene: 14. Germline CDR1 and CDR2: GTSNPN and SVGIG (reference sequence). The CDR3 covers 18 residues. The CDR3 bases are TGTGCCTGGAGTGTATGGGCCACGGGACAGGGTATGGACACTGAAGCTTTCTTT. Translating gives CAWSVWATGQGMDTEAFF.

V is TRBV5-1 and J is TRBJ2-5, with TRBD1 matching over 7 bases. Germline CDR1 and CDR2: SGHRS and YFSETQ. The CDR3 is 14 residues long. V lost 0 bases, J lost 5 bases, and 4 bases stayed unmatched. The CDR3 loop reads CASSLEGGAETQYF. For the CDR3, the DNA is TGCGCCAGCAGCTTGGAAGGGGGCGCGGAGACCCAGTACTTC.

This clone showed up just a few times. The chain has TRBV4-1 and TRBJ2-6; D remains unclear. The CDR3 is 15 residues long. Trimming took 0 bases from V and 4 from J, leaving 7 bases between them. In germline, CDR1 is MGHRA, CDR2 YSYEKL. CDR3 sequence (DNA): TGCGCCAGCAGCCAAGAGAGATACGGGGCCAACGTCCTGACTTTC. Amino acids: CASSQERYGANVLTF.

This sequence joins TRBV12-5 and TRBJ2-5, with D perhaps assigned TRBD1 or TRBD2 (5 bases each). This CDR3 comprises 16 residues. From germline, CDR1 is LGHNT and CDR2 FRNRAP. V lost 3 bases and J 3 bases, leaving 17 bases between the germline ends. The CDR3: CASGFEFGTNKETQYF. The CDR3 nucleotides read TGTGCTAGTGGTTTCGAGTTCGGGACGAATAAAGAGACCCAGTACTTC.

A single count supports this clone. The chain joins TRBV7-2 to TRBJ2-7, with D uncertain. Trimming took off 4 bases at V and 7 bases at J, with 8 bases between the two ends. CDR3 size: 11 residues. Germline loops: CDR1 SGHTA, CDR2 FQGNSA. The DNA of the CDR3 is TGTGCCAGCAGCTCCCTCAATGAGCAGTACTTC. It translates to CASSSLNEQYF.

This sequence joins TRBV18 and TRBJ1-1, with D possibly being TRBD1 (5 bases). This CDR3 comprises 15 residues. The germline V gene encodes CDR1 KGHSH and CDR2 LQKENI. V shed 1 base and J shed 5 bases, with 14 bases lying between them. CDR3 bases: TGTGCCAGCTCACCACGCAATCGGGGGGGAACTGAAGCTTTCTTT. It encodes CASSPRNRGGTEAFF.

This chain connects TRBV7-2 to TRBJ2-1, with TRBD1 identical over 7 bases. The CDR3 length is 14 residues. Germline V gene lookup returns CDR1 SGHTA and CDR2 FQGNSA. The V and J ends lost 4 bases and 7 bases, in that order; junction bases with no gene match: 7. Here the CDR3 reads CASSSDRAVNEQFF. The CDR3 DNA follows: TGTGCCAGCAGCTCTGACAGGGCCGTGAATGAGCAGTTCTTC.

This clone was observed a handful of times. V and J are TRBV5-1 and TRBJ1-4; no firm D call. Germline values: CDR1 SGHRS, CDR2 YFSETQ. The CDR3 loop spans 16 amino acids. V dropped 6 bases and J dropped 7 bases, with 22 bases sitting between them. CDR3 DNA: TGCGCCAGCAATCCCGGCAGTCGTACAACGGCTGAAAAACTGTTTTTT. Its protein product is CASNPGSRTTAEKLFF.

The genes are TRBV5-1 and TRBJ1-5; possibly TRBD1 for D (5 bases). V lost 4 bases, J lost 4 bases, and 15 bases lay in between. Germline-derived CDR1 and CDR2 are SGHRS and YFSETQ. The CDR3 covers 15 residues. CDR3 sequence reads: CASSAQGLGNQPQHF. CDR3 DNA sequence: TGCGCCAGCAGCGCCCAGGGACTCGGTAATCAGCCCCAGCATTTT.

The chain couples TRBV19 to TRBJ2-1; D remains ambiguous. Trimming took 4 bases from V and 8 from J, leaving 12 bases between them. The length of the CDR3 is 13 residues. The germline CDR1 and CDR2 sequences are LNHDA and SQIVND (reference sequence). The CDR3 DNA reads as TGTGCCAGTAGTACATCGTTTCTCCATGAGCAGTTCTTC. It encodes CASSTSFLHEQFF.

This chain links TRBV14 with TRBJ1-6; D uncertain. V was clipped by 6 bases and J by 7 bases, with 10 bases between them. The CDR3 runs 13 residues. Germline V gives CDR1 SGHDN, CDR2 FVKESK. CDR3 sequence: CASRQRGNSPLHF. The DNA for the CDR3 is TGTGCCAGCAGACAGAGAGGGAATTCACCCCTCCACTTT. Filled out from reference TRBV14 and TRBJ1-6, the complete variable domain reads EAGVTQFPSHSVIEKGQTVTLRCDPISGHDNLYWYRRVMGKEIKFLLHFVKESKQDESGMPNNRFLAERTGGTYSTLKVQPAELEDSGVYFCASRQRGNSPLHFGNGTRLTVT.

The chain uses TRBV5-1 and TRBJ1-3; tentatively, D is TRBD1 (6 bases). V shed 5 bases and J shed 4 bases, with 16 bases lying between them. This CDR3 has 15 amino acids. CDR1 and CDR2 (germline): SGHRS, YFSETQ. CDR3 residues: CASSLTTGMGNTIYF. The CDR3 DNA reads TGCGCCAGCAGTTTAACTACAGGGATGGGAAACACCATATATTTT.

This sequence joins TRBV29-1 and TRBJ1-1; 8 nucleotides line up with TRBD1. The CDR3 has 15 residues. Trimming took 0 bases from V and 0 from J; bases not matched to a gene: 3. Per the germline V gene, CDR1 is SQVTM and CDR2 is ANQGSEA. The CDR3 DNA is TGCAGCGTTGAAGACGGACAGGGAATGAACACTGAAGCTTTCTTT. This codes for CSVEDGQGMNTEAFF.

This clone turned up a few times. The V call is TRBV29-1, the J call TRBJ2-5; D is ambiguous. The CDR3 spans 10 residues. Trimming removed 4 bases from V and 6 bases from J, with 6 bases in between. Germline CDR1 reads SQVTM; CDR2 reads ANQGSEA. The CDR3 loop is CSVGGQTQYF. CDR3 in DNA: TGCAGCGTTGGTGGTCAGACCCAGTACTTC.

CDR3 nucleotide sequence: TGTGCCACTAACCGCGACTACTATGGCTACACCTTC. Amino acids: CATNRDYYGYTF. The rearrangement uses TRBV7-2 and TRBJ1-2; D not resolved. Between the trimmed V and J ends, which lost 10 bases and 3 bases, there was a span of 12 bases. Germline CDR1 reads SGHTA; CDR2 reads FQGNSA. This CDR3 spans 12 amino acids.

The CDR3: CASSEISLNRDTQYF. The CDR3 DNA sequence: TGTGCCAGCAGTGAAATTTCGCTGAATAGGGATACGCAGTATTTT. The chain couples TRBV2 to TRBJ2-3; no reliable D call. Germline V lookup: CDR1 SNHLY, CDR2 FYNNEI. V gave up 2 bases and J gave up 6 bases, with 15 bases separating them. This CDR3 has 15 amino acids. The complete variable domain, with remaining parts taken from reference TRBV2 and TRBJ2-3, reads EPEVTQTPSHQVTQMGQEVILRCVPISNHLYFYWYRQILGQKVEFLVSFYNNEISEKSEIFDDQFSVERPDGSNFTLKIRSTKLEDSAMYFCASSEISLNRDTQYFGPGTRLTVL.

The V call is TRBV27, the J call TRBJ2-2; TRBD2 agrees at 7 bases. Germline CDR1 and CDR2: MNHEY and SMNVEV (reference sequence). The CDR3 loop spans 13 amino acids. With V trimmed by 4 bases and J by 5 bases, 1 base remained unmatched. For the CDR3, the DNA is TGTGCCAGCAGTTGGGGAGGGACCGGGGAGCTGTTTTTT. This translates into CASSWGGTGELFF.

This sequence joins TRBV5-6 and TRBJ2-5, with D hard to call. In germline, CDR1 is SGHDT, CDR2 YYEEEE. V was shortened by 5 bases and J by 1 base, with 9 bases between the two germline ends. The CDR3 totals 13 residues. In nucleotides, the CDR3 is TGTGCCAGCAGGCGAGGCAGCCAAGAGACCCAGTACTTC. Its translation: CASRRGSQETQYF.

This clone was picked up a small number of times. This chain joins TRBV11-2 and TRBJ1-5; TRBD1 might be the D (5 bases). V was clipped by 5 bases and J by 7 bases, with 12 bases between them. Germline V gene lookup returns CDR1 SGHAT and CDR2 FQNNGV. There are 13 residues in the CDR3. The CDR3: CASSPSRDQPQHF. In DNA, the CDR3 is TGTGCCAGCAGCCCAAGTCGGGACCAGCCCCAGCATTTT.